This entry features one T cell receptor beta chain sequence. Antigen unknown. TCRdb re-analysed the 5' RACE reads in MiXCR, keeping a single row per CDR3 protein. The repertoire has approximately 550,000 distinct CDR3 sequences, around 20% of them found once; the top ten carry approximately 0.52%. The V gene lost 5 bases and the J gene lost 5 bases, with 13 bases spanning the gap. CDR1 is LGHDT, CDR2 YNNKEL, per germline (reference sequence). There are 14 residues in the CDR3. The entry originates in a study of identical twins. Study-level points and caveats: Whereas memory repertoires showed no such difference, abundant cord blood beta clonotypes carried fewer insertions. With monozygotic twins, out-of-frame TCR alpha sharing exceeded what models estimated. Twin pairs had excess sharing that was weaker in beta out-of-frame sequences.

Among all donors, each was a healthy Caucasian. This sample was also put to use in a study of yellow fever vaccine responses in identical twins.

Sequencing input: CD4+ T cells sorted from blood. The chain carries TRBV3-1 and TRBJ1-5, with a weak D call TRBD1 (5 bases). The TCR comes from a woman younger than 30 in good health. Here the CDR3 DNA reads TGTGCCAGCAGCTTGGGGCAGGACTATCAGCCCCAGCATTTT. Its protein is CASSLGQDYQPQHF.